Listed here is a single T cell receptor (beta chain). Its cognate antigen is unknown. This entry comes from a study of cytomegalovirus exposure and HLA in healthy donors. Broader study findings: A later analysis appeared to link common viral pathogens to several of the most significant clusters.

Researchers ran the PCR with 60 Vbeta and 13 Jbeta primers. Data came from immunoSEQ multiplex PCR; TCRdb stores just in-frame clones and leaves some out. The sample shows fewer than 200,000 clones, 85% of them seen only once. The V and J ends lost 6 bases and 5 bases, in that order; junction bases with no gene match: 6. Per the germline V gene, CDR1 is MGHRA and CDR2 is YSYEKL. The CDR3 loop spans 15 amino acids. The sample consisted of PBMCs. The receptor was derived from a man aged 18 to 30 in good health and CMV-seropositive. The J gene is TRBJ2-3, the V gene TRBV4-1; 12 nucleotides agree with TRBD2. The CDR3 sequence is CASSWTSGDRDTQYF. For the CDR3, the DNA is TGCGCCAGCAGTTGGACTAGCGGGGATCGAGATACGCAGTATTTT.